Listed here are 19 T cell receptor beta chains from one sample, sequenced in a study of blood T cells in healthy people across ages. The use of a sample-barcoded 5' primer and a J-beta primer mix characterized a second PCR of roughly 6 to 11 cycles. TCRdb reanalysed the 5' RACE reads using MiXCR and keeps one entry per CDR3 protein. Here the sample spans 800,000 to 950,000 distinct CDR3 sequences, around 29% being singletons. The data were also submitted as part of a second study, on T cells of mothers and their children.

Sequencing was done on a sample of blood. These TCRs come from a woman in her thirties or forties in good health.

This clonotype was counted many times. The rearrangement links TRBV6-1 to TRBJ2-6; TRBD1 is a possible D gene (5 bases). V was pared by 8 bases and J by 0 bases, with 11 bases between. In germline, CDR1 is MNHNS, CDR2 SASEGT. The CDR3 consists of 15 residues. CDR3 DNA sequence: TGTGCCAGCTGGACAAGGAGCTCTGGGGCCAACGTCCTGACTTTC. It specifies CASWTRSSGANVLTF.

The table lists this clonotype with a count of one. This may stem from a read error, because a much larger clone lies one nucleotide away. This chain links TRBV29-1 with TRBJ2-5, with no clear D. The length of the CDR3 is 12 residues. Germline lookup yields CDR1 SQVTM and CDR2 ANQGSEA. The CDR3, as DNA: TGCAGCGTTGCGGCAGGTCAAGAGATCCAGTACTTC. Translation gives CSVAAGQEIQYF.

At least ten counts were recorded for this clonotype. Mismatch with germline at one junction end may stem from a read error. The chain links TRBV7-6 to TRBJ2-7; D not certain. This CDR3 has 13 amino acids. Germline lookup yields CDR1 SGHVS and CDR2 FNYEAQ. As DNA, the CDR3 is TGTGCCGGCAGCCCCGGTCGGTCTCAAGAGCAGTACTTC. It yields the protein CAGSPGRSQEQYF.

The V gene is TRBV28, the J gene TRBJ1-1, with 8 bases fitting TRBD1. The CDR3 covers 15 residues. The J segment lost 6 bases and the V segment lost 8 bases, leaving 14 bases of the junction unmatched. From germline, CDR1 is MDHEN and CDR2 SYDVKM. The CDR3 loop reads CASGSRGRGRAEAFF. The CDR3, as DNA: TGTGCCAGCGGAAGCAGGGGGCGAGGACGAGCTGAAGCTTTCTTT.

This clonotype was recorded only once. A read error may produce the germline difference seen at one junction end. The chain employs TRBV7-2 and TRBJ2-3; 7 bases are shared with TRBD2. CDR1 is SGHTA and CDR2 is FQGNSA in the germline V gene. The CDR3 loop spans 15 amino acids. In DNA, the CDR3 is TGTGCCAGCAACTTAATGGGGGGGGTGGGAGATACGCAGTATTTT. Amino acid sequence: CASNLMGGVGDTQYF.

The chain employs TRBV5-4 and TRBJ2-5; tentative D call: TRBD2 (6 bases). CDR3 length: 14 amino acids. Germline V lookup: CDR1 SGHNT, CDR2 YYREEE (reference sequence). The CDR3 reads CTTVATGVGETQYF. The CDR3 coding sequence is TGTACCACCGTCGCTACGGGGGTCGGGGAGACCCAGTACTTC.

As concerns this clonotype: At one end, the junction sequence differs from germline, possibly due to a read error. The V call is TRBV7-2, the J call TRBJ2-7, with D possibly TRBD2 on 7 matching bases. Germline-derived CDR1 and CDR2 are SGHTA and FQGNSA. This CDR3 has 15 amino acids. DNA of the CDR3: TGTGCCAGCGGCTTACAAGGGGGGGTCACCTACGAGCAGTACTTC. This gives the protein CASGLQGGVTYEQYF.

This clonotype came up many times. The genes are TRBV7-9 and TRBJ1-4; 9 bases agree with TRBD1. The CDR3 runs 15 residues. The J segment lost 5 bases and the V segment lost 1 base, leaving 2 bases of the junction unmatched. CDR1 is SEHNR, CDR2 FQNEAQ, per germline (reference sequence). CDR3 amino acids: CASSLDGTGNEKLFF. The CDR3 coding sequence is TGTGCCAGCAGCTTAGACGGGACAGGGAATGAAAAACTGTTTTTT.

This clonotype was detected only a few times. The J gene is TRBJ2-7, the V gene TRBV20-1, with a weak D call TRBD2 (5 bases). Germline V gene lookup returns CDR1 DFQATT and CDR2 SNEGSKA (reference sequence). V lost 1 base and J 3 bases, leaving 13 bases between the germline ends. The CDR3 covers 14 residues. The CDR3 sequence is CSARVPGNDYEQYF. CDR3 coding DNA: TGCAGTGCTAGAGTACCGGGAAACGACTACGAGCAGTACTTC.

As regards this clonotype: This may arise from a read error, as a much more abundant clone is one base away. V is TRBV7-3 and J is TRBJ2-2; D not resolved. CDR1 and CDR2 from the germline V gene are SGHTA and FQGTGA. This CDR3 contains 14 residues. Here the CDR3 reads CASSLAQTTEELFF. The DNA for the CDR3 is TGTGCCAGCAGCTTAGCACAGACCACCGAGGAGCTGTTTTTT.

The chain uses TRBV10-3 and TRBJ2-3; 9 bases fit TRBD2. J gave up 1 base and V 10 bases, and 12 bases lay outside the gene matches. The V gene's germline CDR1 is ENHRY and CDR2 SYGVKD. The CDR3 length is 16 residues. CDR3 loop: CATSGRGGLGTDTQYF. Written as DNA, the CDR3 is TGTGCCACGTCCGGGCGGGGGGGCCTCGGCACAGATACGCAGTATTTT.

The genes are TRBV5-8 and TRBJ2-5, with TRBD2 identical over 7 bases. J lost 4 bases, V lost 2 bases, and 5 bases had no gene match. CDR3 length equals 14 residues. Per the germline V gene, CDR1 is SGHTS and CDR2 is YDEGEE. The CDR3 DNA reads as TGTGCCAGCAGCTTCGGGGGGATGACAGAGACCCAGTACTTC. Translating it yields CASSFGGMTETQYF.

This clonotype was detected ten times or more. The V call is TRBV11-2, the J call TRBJ2-1; 9 bases map to TRBD2. Germline loops: CDR1 SGHAT, CDR2 FQNNGV. V trimming: 1 base; J trimming: 4 bases; junction bases outside the gene matches: 5. CDR3 length: 16 amino acids. Here the CDR3 reads CASSLVSAGGYNEQFF. CDR3 nucleotides: TGTGCCAGCAGCTTAGTATCAGCGGGGGGTTACAATGAGCAGTTCTTC.

The chain joins TRBV6-5 to TRBJ1-1; D not certain. This CDR3 has 14 residues. Per the germline V gene, CDR1 is MNHEY and CDR2 is SVGAGI. Trimming left V 0 bases short and J 8 bases short, with 13 bases between. Written as DNA, the CDR3 is TGTGCCAGCAGTTACTCGAGTTCGGGCAGGGAAGCTTTCTTT. Its translation: CASSYSSSGREAFF.

On this clonotype: Possible read error: a much larger clone is one base away. The rearrangement joins TRBV29-1 to TRBJ2-7; TRBD1 matches 10 bases. CDR1 SQVTM and CDR2 ANQGSEA come from the germline V gene. This CDR3 is built from 15 residues. The CDR3 nucleotides are TGCGGCGTTGAAGATCCGGACAGGGGGGCCTACGAGCAGTACTTC. The encoded protein is CGVEDPDRGAYEQYF.

This clonotype was found many times. The V call is TRBV6-5, the J call TRBJ1-2; the D is unclear. V dropped 2 bases and J dropped 6 bases, with 7 bases sitting between them. In germline, CDR1 is MNHEY, CDR2 SVGAGI. The CDR3 sequence is 12 residues long. The DNA for the CDR3 is TGTGCCAGCAGTTACGGGAGGGATGGCTACACCTTC. Its protein is CASSYGRDGYTF.

This clonotype was observed many times. The rearrangement joins TRBV6-5 to TRBJ2-7; D call uncertain. V shed 5 bases and J shed 1 base, with 9 bases lying between them. The CDR3 consists of 13 residues. The germline V gene has CDR1 MNHEY and CDR2 SVGAGI. The CDR3 sequence: CASSMGRSYEQYF. CDR3 sequence (DNA): TGTGCCAGCAGTATGGGCAGATCCTACGAGCAGTACTTC.

This clonotype was seen a single time. A much larger clone is a single base away; this may be a read error. The V gene is TRBV10-3, the J gene TRBJ2-7; TRBD1 matches at 7 bases. The assigned J gene may be wrong: the sequence end matches TRBJ2-5 better. CDR3 size: 13 residues. Germline V gene data show CDR1 as ENHRY and CDR2 as SYGVKD. Written as DNA, the CDR3 is TGTGCCATCGGTACAACAGGGGTGGAGACCCAGTACTTC. It is translated as CAIGTTGVETQYF.

This chain links TRBV6-5 with TRBJ2-7, with D perhaps TRBD1 or TRBD2 (5 bases each). Germline V lookup: CDR1 MNHEY, CDR2 SVGAGI. The CDR3 is 16 residues long. The germline V and J ends were trimmed by 0 bases and 2 bases, with 14 bases remaining between them. This CDR3 is CASSYSGVWGPYEQYF. The CDR3 region has the DNA TGTGCCAGCAGTTACTCGGGGGTTTGGGGACCCTACGAGCAGTACTTC.